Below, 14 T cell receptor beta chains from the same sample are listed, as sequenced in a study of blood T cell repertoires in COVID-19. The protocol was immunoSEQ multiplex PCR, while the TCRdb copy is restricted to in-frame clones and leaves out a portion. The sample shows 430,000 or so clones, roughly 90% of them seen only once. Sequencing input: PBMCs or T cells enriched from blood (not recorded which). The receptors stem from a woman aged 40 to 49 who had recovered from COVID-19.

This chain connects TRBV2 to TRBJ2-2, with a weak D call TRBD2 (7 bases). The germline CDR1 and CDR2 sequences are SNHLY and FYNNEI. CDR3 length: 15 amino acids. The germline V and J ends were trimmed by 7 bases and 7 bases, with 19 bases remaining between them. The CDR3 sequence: CASTPGGAVGGELFF. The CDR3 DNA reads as TGTGCCAGCACCCCGGGGGGCGCGGTAGGCGGGGAGCTGTTTTTT.

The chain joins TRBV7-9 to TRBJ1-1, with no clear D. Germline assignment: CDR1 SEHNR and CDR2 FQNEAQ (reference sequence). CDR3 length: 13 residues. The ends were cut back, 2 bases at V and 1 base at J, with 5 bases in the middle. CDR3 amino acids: CASSLRQNTEAFF. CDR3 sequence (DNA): TGTGCCAGCAGCTTAAGACAGAACACTGAAGCTTTCTTT.

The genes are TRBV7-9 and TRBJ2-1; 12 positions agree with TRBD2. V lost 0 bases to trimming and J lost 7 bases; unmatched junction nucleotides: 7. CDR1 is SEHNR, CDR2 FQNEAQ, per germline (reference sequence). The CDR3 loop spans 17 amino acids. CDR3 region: CASSLALSSGRGNEQFF. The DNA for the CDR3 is TGTGCCAGCAGCTTAGCCCTGTCTAGCGGGAGGGGGAATGAGCAGTTCTTC.

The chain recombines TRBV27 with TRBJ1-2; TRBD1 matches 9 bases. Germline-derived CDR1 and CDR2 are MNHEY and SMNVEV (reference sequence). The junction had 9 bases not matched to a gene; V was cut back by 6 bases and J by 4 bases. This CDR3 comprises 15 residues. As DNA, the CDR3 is TGTGCCAGCAGCACCCGGGACAGGGCATTCTATGGCTACACCTTC. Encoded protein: CASSTRDRAFYGYTF.

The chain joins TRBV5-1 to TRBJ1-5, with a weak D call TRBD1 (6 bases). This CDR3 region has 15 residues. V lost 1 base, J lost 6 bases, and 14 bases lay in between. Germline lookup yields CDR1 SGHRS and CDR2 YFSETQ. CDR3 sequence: CASSLRGAPSQPQHF. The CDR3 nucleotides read TGCGCCAGCAGCTTGCGGGGGGCGCCGAGTCAGCCCCAGCATTTT.

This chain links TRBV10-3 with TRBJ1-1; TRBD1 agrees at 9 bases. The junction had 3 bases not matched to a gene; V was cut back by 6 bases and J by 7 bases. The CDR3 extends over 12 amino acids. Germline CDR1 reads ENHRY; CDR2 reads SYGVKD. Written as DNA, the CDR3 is TGTGCCATCAGGACAGGGGGAGATGAAGCTTTCTTT. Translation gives CAIRTGGDEAFF.

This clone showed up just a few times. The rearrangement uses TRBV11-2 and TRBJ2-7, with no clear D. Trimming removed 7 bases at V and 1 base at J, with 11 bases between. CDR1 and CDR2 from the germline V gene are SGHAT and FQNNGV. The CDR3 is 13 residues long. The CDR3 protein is CASKPIRSYEQYF. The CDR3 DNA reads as TGTGCCAGCAAACCCATCCGGTCCTACGAGCAGTACTTC.

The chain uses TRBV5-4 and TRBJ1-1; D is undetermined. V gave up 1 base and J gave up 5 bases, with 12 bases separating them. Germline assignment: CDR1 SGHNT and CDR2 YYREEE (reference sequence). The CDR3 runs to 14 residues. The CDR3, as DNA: TGTGCCAGCAGCTTGAAAGACACGGGGACTGAAGCTTTCTTT. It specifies CASSLKDTGTEAFF. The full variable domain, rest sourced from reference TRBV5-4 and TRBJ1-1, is ETGVTQSPTHLIKTRGQQVTLRCSSQSGHNTVSWYQQALGQGPQFIFQYYREEENGRGNFPPRFSGLQFPNYSSELNVNALELDDSALYLCASSLKDTGTEAFFGQGTRLTVV.

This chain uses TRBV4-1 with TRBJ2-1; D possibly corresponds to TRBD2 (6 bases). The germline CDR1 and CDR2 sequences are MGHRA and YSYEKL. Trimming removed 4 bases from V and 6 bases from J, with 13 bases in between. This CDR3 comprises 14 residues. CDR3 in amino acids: CASSPGGSGNEQFF. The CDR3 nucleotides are TGCGCCAGCAGCCCTGGAGGTAGCGGCAATGAGCAGTTCTTC.

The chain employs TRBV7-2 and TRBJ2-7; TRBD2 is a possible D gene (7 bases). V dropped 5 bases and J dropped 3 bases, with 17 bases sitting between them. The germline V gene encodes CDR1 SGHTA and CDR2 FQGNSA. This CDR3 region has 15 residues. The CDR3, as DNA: TGTGCCAGCAGCCGTAGGGGGGGCGGGTTCTACGAGCAGTACTTC. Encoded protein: CASSRRGGGFYEQYF.

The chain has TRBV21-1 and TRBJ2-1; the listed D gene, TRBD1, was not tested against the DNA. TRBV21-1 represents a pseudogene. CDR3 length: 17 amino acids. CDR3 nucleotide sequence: TGTGCCAGCAGCAAAGAAGCGGTCCGGGACAGGGACTATGAGCAGTTCTTC. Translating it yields CASSKEAVRDRDYEQFF.

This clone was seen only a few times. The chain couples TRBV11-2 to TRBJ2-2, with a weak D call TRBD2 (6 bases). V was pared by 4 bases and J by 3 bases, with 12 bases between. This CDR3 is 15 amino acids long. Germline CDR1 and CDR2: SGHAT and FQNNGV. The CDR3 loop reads CASSSLGGHTGELFF. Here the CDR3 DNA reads TGTGCCAGCAGCTCCCTGGGAGGACACACCGGGGAGCTGTTTTTT.

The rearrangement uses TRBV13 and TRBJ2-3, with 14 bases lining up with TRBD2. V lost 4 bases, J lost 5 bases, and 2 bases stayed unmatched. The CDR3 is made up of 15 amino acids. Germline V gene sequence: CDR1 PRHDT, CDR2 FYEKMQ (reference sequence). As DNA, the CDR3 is TGTGCCAGCAGCTCCGGGACTAGCGGGAGAGATACGCAGTATTTT. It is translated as CASSSGTSGRDTQYF. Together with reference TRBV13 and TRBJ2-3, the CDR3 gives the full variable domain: AAGVIQSPRHLIKEKRETATLKCYPIPRHDTVYWYQQGPGQDPQFLISFYEKMQSDKGSIPDRFSAQQFSDYHSELNMSSLELGDSALYFCASSSGTSGRDTQYFGPGTRLTVL.

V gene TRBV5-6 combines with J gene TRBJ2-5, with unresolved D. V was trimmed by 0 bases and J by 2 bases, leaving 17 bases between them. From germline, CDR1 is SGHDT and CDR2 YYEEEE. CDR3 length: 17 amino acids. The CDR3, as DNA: TGTGCCAGCAGCTTGGTATTTTGGCGGAGCGCTCAAGAGACCCAGTACTTC. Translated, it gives CASSLVFWRSAQETQYF.